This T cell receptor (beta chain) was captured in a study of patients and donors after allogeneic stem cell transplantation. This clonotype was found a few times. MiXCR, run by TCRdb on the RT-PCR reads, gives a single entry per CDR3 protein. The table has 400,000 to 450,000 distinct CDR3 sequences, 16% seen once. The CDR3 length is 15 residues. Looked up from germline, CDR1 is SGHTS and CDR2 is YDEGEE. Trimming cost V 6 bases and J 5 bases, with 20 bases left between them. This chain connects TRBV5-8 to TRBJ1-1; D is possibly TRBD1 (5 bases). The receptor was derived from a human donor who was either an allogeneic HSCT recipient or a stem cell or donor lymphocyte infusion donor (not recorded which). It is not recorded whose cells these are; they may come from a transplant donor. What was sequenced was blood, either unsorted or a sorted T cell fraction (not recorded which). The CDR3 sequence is CASILRRRGGTEAFF. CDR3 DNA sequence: TGTGCCAGCATTTTACGCAGACGGGGCGGGACTGAAGCTTTCTTT.